The 12 T cell receptor beta chains presented below share a single source sample, sequenced in a study of neurological immune-mediated disorders. Each CDR3 protein is one row after TCRdb ran MiXCR on the 5' RACE reads. The data contain some 15,000 distinct CDR3 sequences, approximately 7.7% of them seen just once; the ten biggest clones take up roughly a quarter. Material for sequencing was CD8+ T cells from blood. All receptors come from a middle-aged woman in good health.

Regarding this clonotype: Germline is not matched at one junction end, which may reflect a read error. This chain uses TRBV9 with TRBJ1-2; no definite D call. Germline values: CDR1 SGDLS, CDR2 YYNGEE. The CDR3 extends over 13 amino acids. CDR3 loop: CASRETGNYDYTF. The CDR3 DNA is TGTGCCAGCAGAGAGACTGGGAACTATGACTACACCTTC.

In its sample, this clonotype was seen many times. This chain joins TRBV24-1 and TRBJ2-3, with D uncertain. CDR1 KGHDR and CDR2 SFDVKD come from the germline V gene. The ends were cut back, 4 bases at V and 2 bases at J, with 9 bases in the middle. The CDR3 sequence is 14 residues long. CDR3 sequence (DNA): TGTGCCACCAGTGAGTGGCGGAACACAGATACGCAGTATTTT. Translation gives CATSEWRNTDTQYF.

This clonotype showed up many times. The chain links TRBV10-3 to TRBJ2-2; 10 bases line up with TRBD2. The CDR3 runs to 15 residues. Germline V CDR1 and CDR2: ENHRY, SYGVKD. V was pared by 11 bases and J by 1 base, with 7 bases of the junction left unmatched. The CDR3 DNA reads as TGTGCCGTGCAATGGACTAGCGGGAACACCGGGGAGCTGTTTTTT. Translating it yields CAVQWTSGNTGELFF.

This clonotype was picked up many times. This rearrangement joins TRBV28 to TRBJ2-1; D is unclear. With 3 bases removed from V and 4 bases from J, the gap between germline ends came to 7 bases. Germline V gene data show CDR1 as MDHEN and CDR2 as SYDVKM. The CDR3 is 13 residues long. The CDR3 region is CASSFGGYNEQFF. DNA for the CDR3: TGTGCCAGCAGTTTCGGTGGGTACAATGAGCAGTTCTTC. Full variable domain (rest looked up from reference TRBV28 and TRBJ2-1): DVKVTQSSRYLVKRTGEKVFLECVQDMDHENMFWYRQDPGLGLRLIYFSYDVKMKEKGDIPEGYSVSREKKERFSLILESASTNQTSMYLCASSFGGYNEQFFGPGTRLTVL.

This clonotype was seen at least ten times. The chain links TRBV7-9 to TRBJ2-5; D unresolved. Germline CDR1 SEHNR, CDR2 FQNEAQ (reference sequence). V lost 1 base and J lost 2, with 8 bases in between. There are 14 residues in the CDR3. Here the CDR3 reads CASSLEASQETQYF. As DNA, the CDR3 is TGTGCCAGCAGCTTAGAGGCTTCACAAGAGACCCAGTACTTC.

This clonotype occurred many times. This sequence joins TRBV20-1 and TRBJ1-1, with a possible D match to TRBD1 (6 bases). CDR3 size: 13 residues. Germline CDR1 DFQATT, CDR2 SNEGSKA (reference sequence). Trimming removed 6 bases at V and 1 base at J, with 12 bases between. CDR3 sequence (DNA): TGCAGTGCACCCAGGACAGCGAACACTGAAGCTTTCTTT. Translated: CSAPRTANTEAFF.

This clonotype was counted many times. This chain connects TRBV7-9 to TRBJ2-7, with D perhaps being TRBD1 or TRBD2 (6 bases each). The ends were cut back, 3 bases at V and 6 bases at J, with 9 bases in the middle. CDR1 is SEHNR and CDR2 is FQNEAQ in the germline V gene (reference sequence). The CDR3 is 12 residues long. CDR3 in amino acids: CASSLGGAEQYF. The DNA of the CDR3 is TGTGCCAGCAGCTTGGGGGGCGCCGAGCAGTACTTC.

This clonotype was found many times. The chain couples TRBV10-3 to TRBJ2-3, with 16 positions matching TRBD2. The CDR3 contains 16 residues. Looked up from germline, CDR1 is ENHRY and CDR2 is SYGVKD. The V segment lost 4 bases and the J segment 4 bases; nucleotides outside the gene matches: 2. The CDR3 reads CAISGGLAGGPDTQYF. CDR3 coding DNA: TGTGCCATCAGTGGGGGACTAGCGGGAGGGCCAGATACGCAGTATTTT.

This clonotype was recorded at least ten times. This clone may be a read error of a much larger clone one base away. The chain employs TRBV11-2 and TRBJ2-1; D is unclear. This CDR3 region has 11 residues. From germline, CDR1 is SGHAT and CDR2 FQNNGV. The CDR3 here is CVSTLGVEQFF. The CDR3 DNA follows: TGTGTCAGCACCCTTGGGGTGGAGCAGTTCTTC.

This clonotype was picked up many times. This rearrangement joins TRBV20-1 to TRBJ2-3; 8 nucleotides agree with TRBD1. The CDR3 runs 16 residues. Germline assignment: CDR1 DFQATT and CDR2 SNEGSKA (reference sequence). The V and J ends lost 0 bases and 2 bases, in that order; junction bases with no gene match: 7. This CDR3 reads CSARDSRTGYTDTQYF. The CDR3 region has the DNA TGCAGTGCTAGAGATAGCAGGACAGGGTACACAGATACGCAGTATTTT.

This clonotype rates as medium-sized. The rearrangement uses TRBV3-1 and TRBJ2-7, with D unclear. The CDR3 has 16 amino acids. Germline V gene lookup returns CDR1 LGHDT and CDR2 YNNKEL (reference sequence). Trimming removed 1 base from V and 0 bases from J, with 13 bases in between. The CDR3 spells CASSQVLVSISYEQYF. Written as DNA, the CDR3 is TGTGCCAGCAGCCAAGTCTTAGTGAGCATCTCCTACGAGCAGTACTTC.

This clonotype was observed at least ten times. The chain carries TRBV11-2 and TRBJ2-6, with D possibly being TRBD1 (6 bases). Germline CDR1 is SGHAT and CDR2 is FQNNGV. V lost 2 bases and J 2 bases, leaving 7 bases between the germline ends. This CDR3 region has 15 residues. This CDR3 reads CASSLQGPGANVLTF. The CDR3 DNA sequence: TGTGCCAGCAGCTTACAGGGGCCTGGGGCCAACGTCCTGACTTTC.